Presented here are 10 T cell receptor beta chains from one specimen sequenced in a study of TIL therapy for anti-PD-1-resistant metastatic lung cancer. Sequencing used immunoSEQ v3. Assay used: immunoSEQ multiplex PCR; TCRdb lists only in-frame clones, some missing. The sample shows approximately 27,000 clones, roughly two thirds of them seen only once. Time point meaning: pre-treatment sample, taken before nivolumab and TIL therapy. Pleural nodules or supraclavicular lymph nodes made up most of the excised metastases sampled. This material consisted of tumor tissue, taken at baseline. These receptors all come from a person aged 25 to 80 with non-small cell lung cancer.

Only a few counts were recorded for this clone. The gene calls are TRBV27 and TRBJ1-4, with 7 bases matching TRBD1. Germline CDR1 reads MNHEY; CDR2 reads SMNVEV (reference sequence). Trimming at V came to 5 bases and at J to 0 bases, leaving 3 bases not matched to a gene. The CDR3 covers 15 residues. The CDR3 region has the DNA TGTGCCAGCAGTCTCCAGGGGGCAACTAATGAAAAACTGTTTTTT. As protein: CASSLQGATNEKLFF.

The chain employs TRBV27 and TRBJ2-5, with D perhaps TRBD2 (5 bases). CDR3 length equals 14 residues. V was pared by 3 bases and J by 5 bases, with 13 bases between. Germline assignment: CDR1 MNHEY and CDR2 SMNVEV (reference sequence). CDR3 bases: TGTGCCAGCAGTTTCTCTGAGGGAGCGGAGACCCAGTACTTC. Translating it yields CASSFSEGAETQYF.

This chain joins TRBV19 and TRBJ1-2; no definite D call. V lost 11 bases to trimming and J lost 0 bases, with 10 bases between them. Germline assignment: CDR1 LNHDA and CDR2 SQIVND (reference sequence). This CDR3 region has 12 residues. The CDR3 reads CAGIYSNYGYTF. Written as DNA, the CDR3 is TGTGCCGGTATATACTCTAACTATGGCTACACCTTC.

The V call is TRBV19, the J call TRBJ2-2; D call uncertain. V shed 6 bases and J shed 6 bases, with 11 bases lying between them. The CDR3 runs 13 residues. Germline lookup yields CDR1 LNHDA and CDR2 SQIVND (reference sequence). The CDR3 sequence is CASSMTLSGELFF. For the CDR3, the DNA is TGTGCCAGTAGCATGACTCTTTCCGGGGAGCTGTTTTTT.

The V and J genes are TRBV27 and TRBJ2-3; perhaps TRBD2 as D (7 bases). The V gene lost 1 base and the J gene lost 0 bases, with 11 bases spanning the gap. Germline V gene sequence: CDR1 MNHEY, CDR2 SMNVEV (reference sequence). The CDR3 length is 16 residues. The CDR3 sequence is CASSLLGGPSTDTQYF. For the CDR3, the DNA is TGTGCCAGCAGTTTATTGGGGGGGCCTAGCACAGATACGCAGTATTTT.

This clone has just a few counts. This chain uses TRBV5-8 with TRBJ1-5; TRBD1 aligns across 9 bases. Germline-derived CDR1 and CDR2 are SGHTS and YDEGEE. The CDR3 extends over 15 amino acids. The trim removed 6 bases at V and 1 base at J, leaving 5 bases unmatched. The CDR3 DNA reads TGTGCCAGCACGACAGGGGGATGGAGCAATCAGCCCCAGCATTTT. Translation: CASTTGGWSNQPQHF.

This clone was detected only a few times. This rearrangement joins TRBV9 to TRBJ2-5; possibly TRBD1 for D (6 bases). The CDR3 has 15 amino acids. V lost 0 bases and J 5 bases, leaving 14 bases between the germline ends. Looked up from germline, CDR1 is SGDLS and CDR2 is YYNGEE. CDR3 loop: CASSVGARQGETQYF. The CDR3 bases are TGTGCCAGCAGCGTAGGGGCTAGGCAGGGGGAGACCCAGTACTTC.

The rearrangement joins TRBV10-1 to TRBJ1-1; weak D call: TRBD1 (5 bases). This CDR3 is 13 amino acids long. CDR1 is WNHNN, CDR2 SYGVQD, per germline (reference sequence). V shed 7 bases and J shed 0 bases, with 9 bases lying between them. The chain's CDR3 is CASMDNMNTEAFF. CDR3 DNA sequence: TGCGCCAGCATGGACAATATGAACACTGAAGCTTTCTTT.

CDR3 nucleotides: TGTGCCAGCAGCGCACACCGGGACAAAAACATTCAGTACTTC. This translates into CASSAHRDKNIQYF. The chain couples TRBV11-2 to TRBJ2-4; D is perhaps TRBD2 (5 bases). Looked up from germline, CDR1 is SGHAT and CDR2 is FQNNGV. This CDR3 has 14 residues. V was shortened by 5 bases and J by 3 bases, with 11 bases between the two germline ends.

The rearrangement joins TRBV2 to TRBJ2-2; D perhaps matches TRBD2 (6 bases). Germline V gene lookup returns CDR1 SNHLY and CDR2 FYNNEI. The CDR3 is 17 residues long. V was shortened by 3 bases and J by 1 base, with 15 bases between the two germline ends. CDR3 nucleotide sequence: TGTGCCAGCAGTGACTCGCGCGGCGGGGAGAACACCGGGGAGCTGTTTTTT. Its protein is CASSDSRGGENTGELFF.